Only a few counts were recorded for the clone carrying this TCR beta chain. The target antigen is unknown. The CDR3 length is 14 residues. The germline V gene has CDR1 LNHDA and CDR2 SQIVND (reference sequence). V lost 4 bases, J lost 6 bases, and 13 bases lay in between. Stated time point: baseline pretreatment blood. Regarding treatment: 15 Gy SBRT to primary tumor, nephrectomy 4 weeks later. Blood was sampled at baseline, 2 weeks and 4 weeks after SBRT. The tumor was a clear cell renal cell carcinoma. Method: immunoSEQ multiplex PCR; TCRdb's copy keeps in-frame clones and lacks some. Of some 50,000 clones listed, roughly 84% were seen once; the top ten hold about 31%. This sample was included in a study of radiation and T cells in renal cell carcinoma. Study-level background: Nephrectomy followed 15 Gy stereotactic body radiation by 4 weeks. General study findings and limits: Pretreatment tumor biopsies were lacking, so baseline clonotypes are unknown.

The receptor was derived from a woman in her sixties or seventies with renal cell carcinoma. This sample comprised blood, obtained from a patient whose treatment included radiotherapy and nephrectomy. The genes are TRBV19 and TRBJ1-5; D possibly corresponds to TRBD1 (5 bases). CDR3 region: CASSNLGQGQPQHF. CDR3 bases: TGTGCCAGTAGTAATCTGGGGCAGGGTCAGCCCCAGCATTTT.